Below, 30 T cell receptor delta chains from the same sample are listed, as sequenced in a study of gamma-delta chains in newborns, infants, children. TCRdb re-called clones from the reads using CATT. The data contain about a thousand delta-chain clones, 0.84% of them singletons. The sequencing sample was made of blood. These receptor sequences come from a child in good health.

This clone was picked up a small number of times. A clone one base away is much larger, so this may be a read error. The V call is TRDV1, the J call TRDJ1; TRDD3 aligns across 11 bases. The junction had 25 bases not matched to a gene; V was cut back by 2 bases and J by 2 bases. Looked up from germline, CDR1 is TSWWSYY and CDR2 is QGS. The CDR3 is made up of 23 amino acids. The CDR3 nucleotides read TGTGCTCTTGGGGAAACTAGGACACTCCTACGACTTGCTGGGGGATACTTTACCGATAAACTCATCTTT. Translating it yields CALGETRTLLRLAGGYFTDKLIF.

By its share, this clone is hyperexpanded. Other DNA sequences in the same sample also yield this CDR3. J is TRDJ1 and V is TRDV2; 7 positions match TRDD3. V shed 3 bases, J shed 1 base, and the junction held 10 bases outside the gene matches. Germline assignment: CDR1 GEAIGNYY and CDR2 EKD. The CDR3 loop spans 16 amino acids. Here the CDR3 reads CACDPLGDITTDKLIF. In DNA form, the CDR3 reads TGTGCCTGTGACCCTCTCGGGGATATAACCACCGATAAACTCATCTTT.

With respect to this clone: A read error may explain this, as a much larger clone is one base away. Other DNA sequences in this specimen translate into the identical CDR3. The V and J genes are TRDV1 and TRDJ1; 8 bases are a match to TRDD3. This CDR3 has 24 amino acids. V was clipped by 1 base and J by 0 bases; unmatched bases: 28. CDR1 and CDR2 (germline): TSWWSYY, QGS. CDR3 in amino acids: CALGEPGFPYWAYTGGSYTDKLIF. As DNA, the CDR3 is TGTGCTCTTGGGGAACCGGGGTTCCCCTACTGGGCCTATACTGGGGGGTCCTACACCGATAAACTCATCTTT.

By sample share, this clone is large (0.1 to 1%). The rearrangement joins TRDV2 to TRDJ1, with TRDD3 matching 9 bases. The germline V gene has CDR1 GEAIGNYY and CDR2 EKD. The junction had 7 bases not matched to a gene; V was cut back by 3 bases and J by 0 bases. CDR3 length: 16 residues. CDR3 sequence (DNA): TGTGCCTGTGACGTACTGGGGGACCGTCACACCGATAAACTCATCTTT. As protein: CACDVLGDRHTDKLIF.

This clone came up a few times. This likely stems from a read error, as it lies one base from a far larger clone. CDR3 loop: CALGELSLPSYWGDAEGKLIF. In DNA form, the CDR3 reads TGTGCTCTTGGGGAACTCAGCCTCCCCTCGTACTGGGGGGATGCTGAAGGTAAACTCATCTTT. V gene TRDV1 combines with J gene TRDJ1; TRDD3 aligns across 8 bases. This CDR3 has 21 amino acids. Per the germline V gene, CDR1 is TSWWSYY and CDR2 is QGS. V gave up 0 bases and J gave up 7 bases; unmatched junction bases: 25.

Details on this clone: TCRdb's protein, taken from a much larger clone, differs from this DNA's translation at residue 13, likely owing to a read error; the protein displayed comes from the DNA. V gene TRDV2 combines with J gene TRDJ1; 12 bases align to TRDD3. Germline assignment: CDR1 GEAIGNYY and CDR2 EKD. There are 15 residues in the CDR3. CDR3 amino acids: CACDPLLGDTDKPIF. In DNA form, the CDR3 reads TGTGCCTGTGACCCTTTACTGGGGGATACCGATAAACCCATCTTT.

The sample holds a few counts of this clone. A read error is likely here: a far larger clone is one base away. V is TRDV3 and J is TRDJ1, with 8 bases that match TRDD3. Germline V lookup: CDR1 TVYSNPD, CDR2 GDNSRS (reference sequence). The length of the CDR3 is 17 residues. CDR3 sequence reads: CASGPSLPGDKADKPIF. The DNA of the CDR3 is TGTGCCTCAGGACCCTCCCTTCCGGGGGATAAAGCCGATAAACCCATCTTT.

Comment on this clone: TCRdb records a much larger clone's protein for this DNA, with a difference at residue 14 that likely arises from a read error; the protein given is the translation of the DNA. V and J are TRDV2 and TRDJ3; D may be TRDD3 (6 bases). Germline CDR1 reads GEAIGNYY; CDR2 reads EKD. The CDR3 extends over 19 amino acids. CDR3 residues: CACDTVGDESSWDIRQMFF. DNA for the CDR3: TGTGCCTGTGACACCGTCGGGGATGAGAGCTCCTGGGACATCCGACAGATGTTTTTC.

This clone has a handful of counts. A far larger clone is only one base removed, so a read error is likely. J is TRDJ1 and V is TRAV29/DV5; 13 nucleotides line up with TRDD3. Germline loops: CDR1 NSMFDY, CDR2 ISSIKDK. The CDR3 covers 19 residues. The J segment lost 0 bases and the V segment lost 3 bases, leaving 14 bases of the junction unmatched. The CDR3 spells CAAKPFPLGDTPYTDKLIF. The CDR3 DNA sequence: TGTGCAGCAAAACCGTTCCCACTGGGGGATACGCCGTACACCGATAAACTCATCTTT.

As regards this clone: The protein recorded in TCRdb matches a much larger clone and deviates from this DNA's translation at residue 13, suggesting a read error; the protein here is obtained by translating the DNA. The chain employs TRDV2 and TRDJ1; the match to TRDD3 covers 9 bases. This CDR3 is 19 amino acids long. Germline V gives CDR1 GEAIGNYY, CDR2 EKD. Trimming at V came to 0 bases and at J to 0 bases, leaving 13 bases not matched to a gene. CDR3 sequence (DNA): TGTGCCTGTGACACCGCGCACTGGGGGAACCCCCAGCACACCGATAAACTCATCTTT. Residues: CACDTAHWGNPQHTDKLIF.

By share, this clone ranks as medium-sized. Given a far larger clone just one base away, this is likely a sequencing read error. The chain couples TRDV1 to TRDJ1; D is undetermined. The V gene lost 11 bases and the J gene lost 1 base, with 11 bases spanning the gap. Per the germline V gene, CDR1 is TSWWSYY and CDR2 is QGS. The CDR3 loop spans 12 amino acids. The CDR3 sequence: CAMNACTDKLIF. The CDR3 region has the DNA TGTGCTATGAACGCGTGCACCGATAAACTCATCTTT.

The sample holds a few counts of this clone. TCRdb assigns this DNA the protein of a much larger clone, which departs from its translation at residue 6; this likely reflects a read error, and the protein shown comes from translating the DNA. The chain joins TRDV1 to TRDJ1; perhaps TRDD3 as D (9 bases). V dropped 2 bases and J dropped 1 base, with 29 bases sitting between them. Germline V gene sequence: CDR1 TSWWSYY, CDR2 QGS. This CDR3 has 21 residues. The CDR3 DNA reads as TGTGCTCTTGGGGAAGAACTTCCTACTTTGTACTGGGGGACATCCACCGATAAACTCATCTTT. Its protein product is CALGEELPTLYWGTSTDKLIF.

This clone was seen a few times. A far larger clone is only one base removed, so a read error is likely. Other DNA sequences in this sample translate to the same CDR3. This chain uses TRDV2 with TRDJ1, with 10 bases aligning to TRDD3. The J segment lost 0 bases and the V segment lost 9 bases, leaving 9 bases of the junction unmatched. This CDR3 has 15 amino acids. Germline values: CDR1 GEAIGNYY, CDR2 EKD. DNA of the CDR3: TGTGCCCTATGGCGACTGGGGGATTACACCGATAAACTCATCTTT. Translating gives CALWRLGDYTDKLIF.

The table lists this clone with a few counts. A far more abundant clone sits one base away, making this likely a read error. Other nucleotide sequences in the sample specify the same CDR3. V and J are TRDV2 and TRDJ1; TRDD3 agrees at 9 bases. The CDR3 is 18 amino acids. The V gene's germline CDR1 is GEAIGNYY and CDR2 EKD. DNA for the CDR3: TGTGCCTGTGACAGCCTTTCAGGGGCTGGGGGATCCGCCGACAAACTCATCTTT. Protein product: CACDSLSGAGGSADKLIF.

As to this clone: This likely reflects a read error, since a far larger clone is one base away. The rearrangement links TRDV2 to TRDJ1; the match to TRDD3 covers 8 bases. The CDR3 sequence is 19 residues long. Germline loops: CDR1 GEAIGNYY, CDR2 EKD. This CDR3 is CACGTVLGEPSIHSDKLIF. The DNA of the CDR3 is TGTGCCTGTGGCACCGTGCTGGGGGAGCCGAGCATACACTCCGATAAACTCATCTTT.

This clone is labeled large. In the same sample, other DNA sequences code for this CDR3. V is TRDV2 and J is TRDJ1; D not certain. CDR3 length: 19 residues. Germline CDR1 reads GEAIGNYY; CDR2 reads EKD. V dropped 3 bases and J dropped 2 bases, with 27 bases sitting between them. The CDR3 region has the DNA TGTGCCTGTGACCCCGTAACTCTAAAGAGGGACTCGGGGACCGATAAACTCATCTTT. It encodes CACDPVTLKRDSGTDKLIF.

This clone occurred a few times. TCRdb shows a much larger clone's protein in place of this DNA's translation, and the two differ at residue 13, likely through a read error; the protein shown is translated from the DNA. The chain couples TRDV1 to TRDJ1, with TRDD2 identical over 9 bases. This CDR3 has 20 amino acids. Looked up from germline, CDR1 is TSWWSYY and CDR2 is QGS. The V segment lost 3 bases and the J segment 0 bases; nucleotides outside the gene matches: 17. DNA of the CDR3: TGTGCTCTTGGGGACCTTCCTACGGGGGTGGTACTGGACTACACCGATAAACTCATCTTT. The encoded protein is CALGDLPTGVVLDYTDKLIF.

This clone was detected only a few times. The protein held in TCRdb is that of a much larger clone and does not match this DNA's translation at residue 10, likely because of a read error; the protein shown is translated from the DNA. The chain employs TRDV2 and TRDJ1; 7 bases map to TRDD3. With 0 bases clipped from V and 4 bases from J, the junction kept 7 bases outside the gene matches. The CDR3 length is 15 residues. In germline, CDR1 is GEAIGNYY, CDR2 EKD. CDR3 loop: CACDTVGIHYDKLIF. DNA of the CDR3: TGTGCCTGTGACACCGTCGGGATACATTACGATAAACTCATCTTT.

This clone occurred a few times. The protein that TCRdb holds for this DNA derives from a much larger clone and differs from the translated DNA at residue 15, which likely indicates a read error; the protein shown here is translated from the DNA. V usage is TRDV2 and J usage is TRDJ3; 10 nucleotides match TRDD3. The CDR3 extends over 19 amino acids. Germline CDR1 is GEAIGNYY and CDR2 is EKD. CDR3 coding DNA: TGTGCCTGTGACACGACTGGGGGATCCAGCTCCTGGGACACCCAACAGATGTTTTTC. It specifies CACDTTGGSSSWDTQQMFF.

The sample holds a few counts of this clone. This may be a read error: a much more frequent sequence differs by one nucleotide. This same CDR3 is encoded by further DNA sequences in the sample. The chain joins TRDV1 to TRDJ2; 7 bases match TRDD3. Germline CDR1 reads TSWWSYY; CDR2 reads QGS. The CDR3 totals 20 residues. The V segment lost 4 bases and the J segment 4 bases; nucleotides outside the gene matches: 21. CDR3 residues: CALGGRFPYWGPGRTAQLFF. The CDR3, as DNA: TGTGCTCTTGGGGGTCGCTTTCCCTACTGGGGCCCAGGCCGGACAGCACAACTCTTCTTT.

Regarding this clone: Only one base separates this from a far larger clonotype, so it likely reflects a read error. The chain employs TRAV29/DV5 and TRDJ1, with 11 nucleotides matching TRDD3. CDR3 length: 16 amino acids. The trim removed 3 bases at V and 11 bases at J, leaving 18 bases unmatched. CDR1 is NSMFDY, CDR2 ISSIKDK, per germline. CDR3 bases: TGTGCAGCAATTAGCTTCTCCCGACTGGGGGATAGTAGGCTCATCTTT. Protein product: CAAISFSRLGDSRLIF.

This clone is large in the sample. Other DNA sequences in the same sample also yield this CDR3. The chain links TRDV3 to TRDJ1; TRDD3 matches at 10 bases. The ends lost 2 bases at V and 5 bases at J; junction bases unmatched: 26. This CDR3 comprises 20 residues. The germline CDR1 and CDR2 sequences are TVYSNPD and GDNSRS (reference sequence). The CDR3 DNA follows: TGTGCCTTTGTGCTCTACAGACCCTTACTGGGGGATTCGATCCCTGATAAACTCATCTTT. Protein product: CAFVLYRPLLGDSIPDKLIF.

Turning to this clone: This DNA translates differently at residue 12 from the TCRdb protein, which is that of a much larger clone; a read error is likely, and the protein shown is the DNA's own translation. The rearrangement links TRDV1 to TRDJ1; D is possibly TRDD3 (6 bases). The V gene lost 1 base and the J gene lost 0 bases, with 18 bases spanning the gap. The CDR3 has 18 residues. Germline CDR1 reads TSWWSYY; CDR2 reads QGS. CDR3 bases: TGTGCTCTTGGGGAACCGGACCCTTGGGGGGAGCACACCGATAAACTCATCTTT. This sequence encodes CALGEPDPWGEHTDKLIF.

To note about this clone: This likely stems from a read error, as it lies one base from a far larger clone. This same CDR3 is encoded by further DNA sequences in the sample. This chain joins TRDV2 and TRDJ3; tentatively, D is TRDD3 (6 bases). CDR1 is GEAIGNYY, CDR2 EKD, per germline. This CDR3 has 19 amino acids. The CDR3 is CACDTVGDESSWDTRQMFF. The CDR3 nucleotides read TGTGCTTGTGACACCGTCGGGGATGAGAGCTCCTGGGACACCCGACAGATGTTTTTC.

This clone was counted only a few times. With only one base between it and a far larger clone, this is likely a read error. The J gene is TRDJ1, the V gene TRDV2, with D perhaps matching TRDD3 (6 bases). V gave up 3 bases and J gave up 0 bases, with 22 bases separating them. Germline V gene sequence: CDR1 GEAIGNYY, CDR2 EKD. The CDR3 is 18 residues long. Here the CDR3 DNA reads TGTGCCTGTGACGCAGCAGGCGTGGTGGGGGTCGACACCGATAAACTCATCTTT. This encodes CACDAAGVVGVDTDKLIF.

This clone has only a few counts. A far larger clone is just one base off, so this is likely a read error. The chain is built from TRDV2 and TRDJ1; D possibly corresponds to TRDD3 (5 bases). V was clipped by 0 bases and J by 3 bases, with 19 bases between them. The CDR3 is 17 amino acids. CDR1 GEAIGNYY and CDR2 EKD come from the germline V gene. Written as DNA, the CDR3 is TGTGCCTGTGACACCGTATCGGGGGCCGAGTACGCCGATAAACTCATCTTT. Translation: CACDTVSGAEYADKLIF.

Only a few counts were recorded for this clone. This DNA's translation and the protein TCRdb lists, from a much larger clone, do not match at residue 20, likely due to a read error; the protein shown is translated from the DNA. The J gene is TRDJ1, the V gene TRDV1; TRDD2 aligns across 9 bases. Germline loops: CDR1 TSWWSYY, CDR2 QGS. The CDR3 totals 21 residues. The CDR3 spells CALGEMSFLLFTTGRRDKLTF. In nucleotides, the CDR3 is TGTGCTCTTGGGGAGATGTCCTTCCTACTTTTTACTACCGGGCGGCGTGATAAACTCACCTTT.

This clone was counted a few times. A much bigger clone sits one base away, suggesting this may be a read error. The chain has TRDV2 and TRDJ3, with TRDD3 matching over 10 bases. J lost 2 bases, V lost 4 bases, and 19 bases had no gene match. Germline lookup yields CDR1 GEAIGNYY and CDR2 EKD. The CDR3 is 22 residues long. In DNA form, the CDR3 reads TGTGCCTGTGATTCCTTCGGCGTACTGGGGGATTCTAGCCCCTGGGACACCCGACAGATGTTTTTC. Translating gives CACDSFGVLGDSSPWDTRQMFF.

Comment on this clone: One base separates it from a far larger clone, so it is likely a read error. This specimen includes other DNA sequences encoding the same CDR3. The chain carries TRDV2 and TRDJ3; D uncertain. This CDR3 comprises 16 residues. Germline loops: CDR1 GEAIGNYY, CDR2 EKD. The CDR3 sequence: CACDTPSSWDTRQMFF. The CDR3 DNA follows: TGTGCCTGCGACACCCCTAGCTCCTGGGACACCCGACAGATGTTTTTC.

Of note for this clone: TCRdb shows a much larger clone's protein in place of this DNA's translation, and the two differ at residue 17, likely through a read error; the protein shown is translated from the DNA. This rearrangement joins TRDV2 to TRDJ1; TRDD3 agrees at 8 bases. Germline CDR1 is GEAIGNYY and CDR2 is EKD. The CDR3 length is 19 residues. The CDR3 coding sequence is TGTGCCTGTGACACCGTGCTGGGGGAGCCGAGCATACACTCCGATAAACCCATCTTT. Translation: CACDTVLGEPSIHSDKPIF.